Following are 12 T cell receptor beta chains from one sample sequenced in a study of blood T cell repertoires in COVID-19. Data came from immunoSEQ multiplex PCR; TCRdb stores just in-frame clones and leaves some out. The sample yields about 320,000 clones, roughly 89% seen once. The specimen was PBMCs or T cells enriched from blood (not recorded which). The receptors come from a man aged 60-69 years who had recovered from COVID-19.

The chain recombines TRBV7-8 with TRBJ1-1, with D perhaps TRBD1 (6 bases). Germline loops: CDR1 SGHVS, CDR2 FQNEAQ. Deletions cut 5 bases from V and 4 bases from J, with 17 bases between. This CDR3 has 15 residues. CDR3 bases: TGTGCCAGCAGCCGGGAGGGGGGGATTGTCACTGAAGCTTTCTTT. Its translation: CASSREGGIVTEAFF.

CDR3 in DNA: TGTGCCAGCAGCTTAGGGGGCGGGAGGTTCGCAGATACGCAGTATTTT. It is translated as CASSLGGGRFADTQYF. The V and J genes are TRBV7-2 and TRBJ2-3, with 8 bases identical to TRBD2. This CDR3 contains 16 residues. Germline-derived CDR1 and CDR2 are SGHTA and FQGNSA. V shed 1 base and J 4 bases; nucleotides not matched to a gene: 7.

In DNA, the CDR3 is TGTGCCAGCAGGGGACTAGCGGGTAGGAACATTCAGTACTTC. Protein product: CASRGLAGRNIQYF. The chain joins TRBV27 to TRBJ2-4; 12 bases fit TRBD2. Looked up from germline, CDR1 is MNHEY and CDR2 is SMNVEV (reference sequence). V was clipped by 6 bases and J by 7 bases; unmatched bases: 4. CDR3 length: 14 amino acids.

The chain combines TRBV7-3 with TRBJ2-1; TRBD2 is a possible D gene (5 bases). The CDR3 has 16 amino acids. Between the trimmed V and J ends, which lost 8 bases and 2 bases, there was a span of 19 bases. Germline CDR1 is SGHTA and CDR2 is FQGTGA. CDR3 region: CASSLAIGIPYNEQFF. CDR3 nucleotide sequence: TGTGCCAGCTCCCTCGCGATCGGGATTCCCTACAATGAGCAGTTCTTC.

The chain uses TRBV20-1 and TRBJ2-7; D gene unclear. The CDR3 totals 13 residues. CDR1 is DFQATT, CDR2 SNEGSKA, per germline (reference sequence). The ends were cut back, 3 bases at V and 2 bases at J, with 11 bases in the middle. CDR3 in amino acids: CSASSGRTYEQYF. CDR3 coding DNA: TGCAGTGCTAGTTCTGGCAGGACCTACGAGCAGTACTTC.

The V call is TRBV9, the J call TRBJ2-7, with D possibly TRBD2 on 6 matching bases. The germline CDR1 and CDR2 sequences are SGDLS and YYNGEE. This CDR3 comprises 14 residues. V was pared by 3 bases and J by 1 base, with 11 bases between. DNA for the CDR3: TGTGCCAGCAGCGCCGGGAGTCTTTCCTACGAGCAGTACTTC. Amino acids: CASSAGSLSYEQYF.

This chain joins TRBV29-1 and TRBJ1-2; TRBD1 matches 10 bases. The CDR3 sequence is 14 residues long. The germline CDR1 and CDR2 sequences are SQVTM and ANQGSEA. V lost 7 bases, J lost 4 bases, and 9 bases stayed unmatched. The CDR3 reads CSATGTGDFYGYTF. The CDR3 region has the DNA TGCAGCGCAACCGGGACAGGGGACTTCTATGGCTACACCTTC.

This clone was seen just once. This CDR3 is CASSYSGGMKQFF. The CDR3 region has the DNA TGTGCCAGCAGTTACTCGGGGGGGATGAAGCAGTTCTTC. The rearrangement joins TRBV6-5 to TRBJ2-1; 7 bases fit TRBD2. The germline gives CDR1 MNHEY, CDR2 SVGAGI. The CDR3 has 13 amino acids. With 0 bases clipped from V and 11 bases from J, the junction kept 4 bases outside the gene matches.

This chain connects TRBV9 to TRBJ1-6; D gene ambiguous. CDR1 and CDR2 (germline): SGDLS, YYNGEE. The V end was cut by 4 bases, the J end by 7 bases, with 12 bases between. The CDR3 is 14 amino acids. The CDR3 is CASSTRFMNSPLHF. CDR3 bases: TGTGCCAGCAGCACGCGTTTTATGAATTCACCCCTCCACTTT.

The chain has TRBV5-1 and TRBJ2-7, with 8 bases aligning to TRBD1. The CDR3 loop spans 14 amino acids. Per the germline V gene, CDR1 is SGHRS and CDR2 is YFSETQ. Trimming took 2 bases from V and 4 from J; bases not matched to a gene: 5. The CDR3 coding sequence is TGCGCCAGCAGCTTTACAGGGGGGCGGTACGAGCAGTACTTC. It encodes CASSFTGGRYEQYF.

J is TRBJ1-4 and V is TRBV6-1; 7 nucleotides match TRBD1. The CDR3 is 15 amino acids. Germline V gives CDR1 MNHNS, CDR2 SASEGT. Trimming at V came to 3 bases and at J to 10 bases, leaving 11 bases not matched to a gene. CDR3 coding DNA: TGTGCCAGCAGTGAGGGACAGCCAGTCGGAAGAAAACTGTTTTTT. It is translated as CASSEGQPVGRKLFF.

The chain is built from TRBV7-9 and TRBJ2-6; tentatively, D is TRBD2 (5 bases). Germline V CDR1 and CDR2: SEHNR, FQNEAQ (reference sequence). This CDR3 comprises 17 residues. V was shortened by 4 bases and J by 2 bases, with 15 bases between the two germline ends. CDR3 in amino acids: CASSSNRTFPGANVLTF. The CDR3 bases are TGTGCCAGCAGCTCGAACCGGACTTTCCCTGGGGCCAACGTCCTGACTTTC.